Listed below are T cell receptor beta chains from one sample, sequenced in a study of Ad26.COV2.S vaccination and SARS-CoV-2 variants. Clones were sequenced by immunoSEQ multiplex PCR, and TCRdb holds only the in-frame ones, with some missing. The table records roughly 700,000 clones, 89% of them present only once. The material sequenced was peripheral blood, taken in a trial of Ad26.COV2.S vaccine versus placebo. Receptors originate from a person aged 18-65 years who received the Ad26.COV2.S COVID-19 vaccine or a placebo. Each CDR3 is given without its conserved first and last residue. The order of the fields is J gene, V gene, CDR3 protein.

TRBJ1-1 | TRBV6-5 | ASTPPYGLTEAF
TRBJ2-2 | TRBV5-5 | ASSWGVLNTGELF
TRBJ1-6 | TRBV18 | ASSPPGQGGSPLH
TRBJ2-3 | TRBV6-5 | ASSYSKGNTDTQY
TRBJ1-2 | TRBV15 | ATSRDLAGSAFYGYT
TRBJ1-5 | TRBV10-3 | AISPDRGGNQPQH
TRBJ2-1 | TRBV19 | ASSPRLEAGEQF
TRBJ1-2 | TRBV2 | ASSEQGQGLGSYT
TRBJ2-2 | TRBV14 | ASSGPQGAAGELF
TRBJ2-7 | TRBV3-1/TRBV3-2 | ASSQGWQSEQY
TRBJ1-5 | TRBV5-6 | ASSLTQGPSQPQH
TRBJ1-5 | TRBV3-1/TRBV3-2 | ASLGFFDQPQH
TRBJ2-4 | TRBV27 | ASSSTGGNIQY
TRBJ2-7 | TRBV6-4 | ASRLQGAAYEQY
TRBJ2-2 | TRBV5-6 | ASSSLGGASITGELF
TRBJ1-2 | TRBV10-3 | AISEGLAGYGYT
TRBJ1-2 | TRBV19 | ASNTDRANYGYT
TRBJ1-4 | TRBV3-1/TRBV3-2 | ASSQDRVSTNEKLF
TRBJ2-2 | TRBV2 | ASNKGQSNTGELF
TRBJ2-3 | TRBV11-3 | ASSTGLSTDTQY